Listed below are T cell receptor beta chains from one sample, sequenced in a study of T cells in localized non-small cell lung cancer. The data were produced by immunoSEQ multiplex PCR, yet TCRdb's version contains in-frame clones alone and is incomplete. This table holds 78,000 or so clones, about 83% found once. The starting material was peripheral blood, obtained before any cancer treatment. These receptors were taken from a man aged 40 to 69 with stage I lung adenocarcinoma. CDR3s include the opening cysteine and the closing phenylalanine or tryptophan. The D gene is left open where the match is weak. Clone sizes are given selectively: once, few, many, or a class where the clone is expanded.

TRBD1	TRBV27	TRBJ2-7	once	TGTGCCAGCAATCCGGGACAGGGGCCCAACGAGCAGTACTTC	CASNPGQGPNEQYF
.	TRBV5-5	TRBJ2-7	.	TGTGCCAGCAGCCCCGGGGCCAGGATCCAGGACGAGCAGTACTTC	CASSPGARIQDEQYF
.	TRBV18	TRBJ2-5	.	TGTGCCAGCTCACCACCGGCCAAGGACCAGGGGACCCAGTACTTC	CASSPPAKDQGTQYF
TRBD1	TRBV5-1	TRBJ1-6	few	TGCGCCAGCAGACTGGGACAGGGAGGTTCACCCCTCCACTTT	CASRLGQGGSPLHF
.	TRBV7-7	TRBJ1-5	.	TGTGCCAGCAGCTTAGCCCTAAATCAGCCCCAGCATTTT	CASSLALNQPQHF
.	TRBV5-1	TRBJ1-4	.	TGCGCCAGTGCCCGGGGGGCTGGAATTAATGAAAAACTGTTTTTT	CASARGAGINEKLFF
.	TRBV5-6	TRBJ1-2	.	TGTGCCAGCAGCCCGGGAATTTTTGGCTACACCTTC	CASSPGIFGYTF
.	TRBV7-7	TRBJ1-3	.	TGTGCTAGCAGCTTGGCAGGGTTTGGAAACACCATATATTTT	CASSLAGFGNTIYF
.	TRBV10-2	TRBJ1-1	.	TGCGCCAGCAGTGTGGTACGGCGAGGGAACACTGAAGCTTTCTTT	CASSVVRRGNTEAFF
TRBD2	TRBV27	TRBJ2-7	.	TGTGCCAGCAGTTTAAGACTAGCGGGAGGGCTCGTGCAGTACTTC	CASSLRLAGGLVQYF
.	TRBV14	TRBJ2-3	once	TGTGCCAGCAGCCTCGGCGCCCTTCGGGATACGCAGTATTTT	CASSLGALRDTQYF
.	TRBV2	TRBJ1-2	once	TGTGCCAGCAGTGAAGAGGCGGTGGGCTATGGCTACACCTTC	CASSEEAVGYGYTF
TRBD2	TRBV7-9	TRBJ2-7	once	TGTGCCAGCAGCTCGGGACTAGCGGGAGGCAGAGAGCAGTACTTC	CASSSGLAGGREQYF
TRBD2	TRBV10-3	TRBJ2-5	few	TGTGCCATCAGTCAGACTAGCGGGAAAGAGACCCAGTACTTC	CAISQTSGKETQYF
.	TRBV27	TRBJ1-2	.	TGTGCCAGCAGTTTGACAGGCGCTAGCTATGGCTACACCTTC	CASSLTGASYGYTF
.	TRBV27	TRBJ2-5	once	TGTGCCAGCAAGGAACGCCTAGCGACTAAAAAGGGACAAGAGACCCAGTACTTC	CASKERLATKKGQETQYF
TRBD1	TRBV2	TRBJ2-5	.	TGTGCCAGCAGTGCCAGGACAGGGGGCGGGGAGACCCAGTACTTC	CASSARTGGGETQYF
.	TRBV5-4	TRBJ2-4	.	TGTGCCAGCAGCCGAGAGCGTACTATTCAGTACTTC	CASSRERTIQYF